These 9 T cell receptor beta chains were all obtained from the same sample, sequenced in a study of T cell clones after liver transplantation. Assay used: immunoSEQ multiplex PCR; TCRdb lists only in-frame clones, some missing. The repertoire holds over 14,000 clones, about 90% seen once, with more than 45% in the top ten. This specimen consisted of CD8+ T cells from blood, obtained before liver transplant. These receptors were obtained from a human donor who received a liver transplant.

In this sample, this clone turned up a few times. The sample holds other DNA sequences that translate to the same CDR3. The genes are TRBV28 and TRBJ2-2, with D tentatively TRBD2 (6 bases). V lost 4 bases and J 5 bases, leaving 8 bases between the germline ends. The CDR3 length is 13 residues. Germline V gene data show CDR1 as MDHEN and CDR2 as SYDVKM. The CDR3, as DNA: TGTGCCAGCAGTTCTCGGGGGACCGGGGAGCTGTTTTTT. Residues: CASSSRGTGELFF.

Only one count was recorded for this clone. The V gene is TRBV9, the J gene TRBJ2-1; D is perhaps TRBD1 (6 bases). Germline assignment: CDR1 SGDLS and CDR2 YYNGEE. This CDR3 is 14 amino acids long. V lost 3 bases, J lost 5 bases, and 12 bases lay in between. Written as DNA, the CDR3 is TGTGCCAGCAGCGCCCACAGGGTGGACAATGAGCAGTTCTTC. Amino acids: CASSAHRVDNEQFF. Together with reference TRBV9 and TRBJ2-1, the CDR3 gives the full variable domain: DSGVTQTPKHLITATGQRVTLRCSPRSGDLSVYWYQQSLDQGLQFLIQYYNGEERAKGNILERFSAQQFPDLHSELNLSSLELGDSALYFCASSAHRVDNEQFFGPGTRLTVL.

This rearrangement joins TRBV9 to TRBJ2-1; 10 nucleotides align to TRBD2. The length of the CDR3 is 16 residues. In germline, CDR1 is SGDLS, CDR2 YYNGEE. Trimming removed 3 bases from V and 4 bases from J; junction bases left unmatched: 7. This CDR3 is CASSASGSRVYNEQFF. The CDR3 DNA is TGTGCCAGCAGCGCTAGCGGGAGTCGAGTTTACAATGAGCAGTTCTTC.

This rearrangement joins TRBV10-3 to TRBJ2-7, with D perhaps being TRBD1 or TRBD2 (5 bases each). The V gene's germline CDR1 is ENHRY and CDR2 SYGVKD. The CDR3 covers 15 residues. Trimming stripped 4 bases from V and 4 bases from J, with 17 bases between. The CDR3 is CAISGGSTGGYEQYF. DNA for the CDR3: TGTGCCATCAGTGGGGGGTCGACTGGAGGATACGAGCAGTACTTC.

This chain uses TRBV7-8 with TRBJ1-2, with 9 bases fitting TRBD1. The V and J ends lost 3 bases and 7 bases, in that order; junction bases with no gene match: 9. The CDR3 length is 15 residues. CDR1 SGHVS and CDR2 FQNEAQ come from the germline V gene. CDR3 sequence reads: CASSFAQGAMAGYTF. Written as DNA, the CDR3 is TGTGCCAGCAGCTTTGCACAGGGGGCTATGGCTGGCTACACCTTC. Full variable domain (missing parts from reference TRBV7-8 and TRBJ1-2): GAGVSQSPRYKVAKRGQDVALRCDPISGHVSLFWYQQALGQGPEFLTYFQNEAQLDKSGLPSDRFFAERPEGSVSTLKIQRTQQEDSAVYLCASSFAQGAMAGYTFGSGTRLTVV.

The J gene is TRBJ1-1, the V gene TRBV23-1, with D unclear. TRBV23-1 is labeled an ORF, and its function is uncertain. CDR3 size: 15 residues. V was trimmed by 0 bases and J by 1 base, leaving 9 bases between them. The CDR3 DNA reads TGCGCCAGCAGTCAATCCGTAGCCTCGAACACTGAAGCTTTCTTT. Translated, it gives CASSQSVASNTEAFF.

The chain is built from TRBV4-1 and TRBJ1-2; D is unresolved. Trimming took off 3 bases at V and 7 bases at J, with 12 bases between the two ends. The CDR3 runs 13 residues. CDR1 is MGHRA and CDR2 is YSYEKL in the germline V gene. CDR3 nucleotide sequence: TGCGCCAGCAGCCAGGGATCCGTTGGTGGCTACACCTTC. Protein sequence: CASSQGSVGGYTF.

The chain recombines TRBV21-1 with TRBJ2-7; TRBD2 is taken as the D call from the table, unchecked against the DNA. TRBV21-1 constitutes a pseudogene. The CDR3 runs 16 residues. The CDR3 spells CASSSGERGLLGEQYF. Written as DNA, the CDR3 is TGTGCCAGCAGCTCGGGAGAACGGGGCCTGCTAGGCGAGCAGTACTTC.

The chain carries TRBV27 and TRBJ2-3; D may be TRBD2 (6 bases). The V and J ends lost 7 bases and 3 bases respectively, with 17 bases between them. This CDR3 region has 15 residues. The germline CDR1 and CDR2 sequences are MNHEY and SMNVEV (reference sequence). CDR3 DNA sequence: TGTGCCAGCACTATCGGAGGGGCTCTAACAGATACGCAGTATTTT. This gives the protein CASTIGGALTDTQYF.